This TCR beta chain is drawn from a study of T cells in localized non-small cell lung cancer. Generated by immunoSEQ multiplex PCR, the TCRdb table keeps only in-frame clones and is missing some. The sample contains more than 100,000 clones, 89% of which appear only once. This CDR3 is built from 14 residues. With 2 bases removed from V and 6 bases from J, the gap between germline ends came to 13 bases. Looked up from germline, CDR1 is SGHRS and CDR2 is YFSETQ. The starting material was peripheral blood, obtained before any cancer treatment. This chain connects TRBV5-1 to TRBJ2-3; D gene uncertain. The sequence was collected from a female donor over 55 with stage I lung adenocarcinoma. CDR3 amino acids: CASSLGDLLDTQYF. The CDR3 DNA follows: TGCGCCAGCAGCTTAGGTGATTTACTTGATACGCAGTATTTT.